Listed here are 6 T cell receptor beta chains from one sample, sequenced in a study of memory CD4+ T cells and cytomegalovirus serostatus. Profiled with immunoSEQ multiplex PCR; TCRdb holds only in-frame clones, not every one. The profile shows tens of thousands of clones, roughly three quarters of them singletons. The sort gate was single viable CD3+CD4+CD8-CD45RO+ cells for memory CD4+ T cells. The sequencing sample was made of memory CD4+ T cells from blood. The receptors stem from an adult in good health and CMV-seropositive.

The V and J genes are TRBV2 and TRBJ1-1; D unclear. Germline CDR1 is SNHLY and CDR2 is FYNNEI. The ends were cut back, 3 bases at V and 9 bases at J, with 17 bases in the middle. This CDR3 spans 14 amino acids. In DNA, the CDR3 is TGTGCCAGCAGTGAGGGAGGGATCACTCTCAAAGCTTTCTTT. Its translation is CASSEGGITLKAFF. Variable domain in full (rest from reference TRBV2 and TRBJ1-1): EPEVTQTPSHQVTQMGQEVILRCVPISNHLYFYWYRQILGQKVEFLVSFYNNEISEKSEIFDDQFSVERPDGSNFTLKIRSTKLEDSAMYFCASSEGGITLKAFFGQGTRLTVV.

The chain couples TRBV12-1 to TRBJ2-3; TRBD1 is the table's D call, not checked against the DNA. TRBV12-1 is classified as a pseudogene. The CDR3 is 16 residues long. Here the CDR3 DNA reads TGTGCCAGCAGCTTTGAAGTTCGTTGCCTTCCAGACAGGCGGTATTTT. The encoded protein is CASSFEVRCLPDRRYF.

The V and J genes are TRBV23-1 and TRBJ1-4; tentative D call: TRBD1 (5 bases). TRBV23-1 is filed as an ORF, its function uncertain. The CDR3 runs 14 residues. Trimming left V 5 bases short and J 4 bases short, with 11 bases between. The CDR3 bases are TGCGCCAGCAGTAAAGACAGACGTAATGAAAAACTGTTTTTT. It codes for CASSKDRRNEKLFF.

DNA of the CDR3: TGTGCCAGCAGTCCAGGGTCCCTCCAAGAGACCCAGTACTTC. Protein: CASSPGSLQETQYF. The rearrangement joins TRBV7-2 to TRBJ2-5; D is perhaps TRBD1 (5 bases). This CDR3 is built from 14 residues. Germline lookup yields CDR1 SGHTA and CDR2 FQGNSA. Trimming left V 6 bases short and J 1 base short, with 12 bases between.

The chain combines TRBV7-9 with TRBJ2-7; D gene uncertain. The CDR3 contains 12 residues. From germline, CDR1 is SEHNR and CDR2 FQNEAQ (reference sequence). Trimming took off 3 bases at V and 4 bases at J, with 7 bases between the two ends. CDR3 in DNA: TGTGCCAGCAGCTTTAGTGGGTACGAGCAGTACTTC. As protein: CASSFSGYEQYF.

CDR3 amino acids: CASSEGQHQPQHF. The CDR3 DNA sequence: TGTGCCAGCAGCGAGGGACAGCATCAGCCCCAGCATTTT. V is TRBV11-2 and J is TRBJ1-5, with 7 bases matching TRBD1. The CDR3 length is 13 residues. CDR1 and CDR2 (germline): SGHAT, FQNNGV. V shed 5 bases, J shed 5 bases, and the junction held 3 bases outside the gene matches. Full variable domain (rest looked up from reference TRBV11-2 and TRBJ1-5): EAGVAQSPRYKIIEKRQSVAFWCNPISGHATLYWYQQILGQGPKLLIQFQNNGVVDDSQLPKDRFSAERLKGVDSTLKIQPAKLEDSAVYLCASSEGQHQPQHFGDGTRLSIL.